This T cell receptor (beta chain) was recorded in a study of blood T cell repertoires in COVID-19. Study overall: The United States, Italy and Spain were the sources of the acute and convalescent COVID-19 samples. PBMCs, B-cell-depleted T cells, or T cells provided the cDNA or gDNA that made up the material.

This clone is a singleton in its sample. How the authors handled the data: Amplifying reference gene primers gave estimates of nucleated cell counts. Sequencing used immunoSEQ multiplex PCR; TCRdb keeps in-frame clones, though not all of them. V and J calls and clone size are copied from that table; D and trimming were computed from the DNA. The sample carries about 140,000 clones, more than 85% recorded once. V lost 11 bases to trimming and J lost 9 bases; unmatched junction nucleotides: 13. CDR3 length: 13 residues. The germline V gene encodes CDR1 SGHDN and CDR2 FVKESK. The sample comprised peripheral blood. The V call is TRBV14, the J call TRBJ2-1; 7 bases match TRBD2. This sequence was found in a human donor in a cohort sampled during active COVID-19. In nucleotides, the CDR3 is TGTGCCTCCTCGAGGGCGGGAGCTGGTGAGCAGTTCTTC. Translated, it gives CASSRAGAGEQFF.